This T cell receptor beta chain appears in the sequencing data of a study of T cell responses to AZD1222 COVID-19 vaccine. Study-level background: Combined were second doses at about 4 or about 12 weeks. Study results and caveats: Researchers report vaccine-associated CD4 TCRs spanning spike, with dominance at 160-218 and 743-854. The study reported that nearly half of spike-specific TCRs target unmutated variant regions. Seropositive at baseline were only a handful of AZD1222 recipients.

With respect to this clone: Its antigen is not known.

Profiling relied on immunoSEQ multiplex PCR, and the TCRdb table lists in-frame clones only, not all of them. The sample gives about 150,000 clones, around 87% of which show up once; about 3% is in the top ten. This CDR3 is built from 16 residues. With V trimmed by 4 bases and J by 4 bases, 9 bases remained unmatched. Germline assignment: CDR1 LNHDA and CDR2 SQIVND (reference sequence). Sample: peripheral blood, taken on day 0 of AZD1222 vaccination. The TCR was taken from an adult in good health. The chain employs TRBV19 and TRBJ1-1; 10 bases agree with TRBD1. The CDR3 loop reads CASSTRDRGSVTEAFF. CDR3 sequence (DNA): TGTGCCAGTAGTACCCGGGACAGGGGATCGGTCACTGAAGCTTTCTTT.